These T cell receptor beta chains were read from a single sample in a study of spatial heterogeneity in lung cancer. MiXCR, run by TCRdb on the 5' RACE reads, gives a single entry per CDR3 protein. The sample includes about 75,000 distinct CDR3 sequences, more than 10% of them seen just once. The specimen was PBMCs, collected at surgery. These receptor sequences come from a male donor with early-stage non-small cell lung cancer. CDR3s leave out the opening cysteine and the closing phenylalanine or tryptophan. Fields, in order: J gene, D gene, V gene, CDR3 protein. The D gene is left open where the match is weak.

TRBJ2-5 - TRBV7-2 ASSFMEYQETQY
TRBJ1-4 - TRBV12-3/TRBV12-4 ASRRQAIQEKLF
TRBJ2-7 TRBD1 TRBV6-2/TRBV6-3 ASGKTGATYEQY
TRBJ2-7 - TRBV20-1 SASALRSLYEQY
TRBJ2-2 TRBD2 TRBV4-2 ASSLSGRARTGELF
TRBJ2-1 - TRBV7-9 ASSLGRLNEQF
TRBJ1-5 - TRBV6-2/TRBV6-3 ASSTGISQH
TRBJ1-1 - TRBV11-2 ASGATVNTEAF
TRBJ2-2 - TRBV25-1 ASTRASNTGELF
TRBJ1-1 - TRBV12-3/TRBV12-4 ASSPSGVAF
TRBJ2-1 TRBD1 TRBV29-1 SVGQGGFNEQF
TRBJ2-3 TRBD1 TRBV5-4 ASSTGQPTDTQY
TRBJ2-7 - TRBV6-6 ASSYTLVYEQY
TRBJ1-2 - TRBV4-1 ASSQVSGSSLYGYT
TRBJ1-2 - TRBV25-1 ASSHYRDSTYGYT
TRBJ1-5 - TRBV7-9 ASSLVGQTQH
TRBJ2-5 - TRBV5-1 ASSLVPGPQETQY
TRBJ2-1 TRBD2 TRBV11-1 ASSHKGGGSYNEQF
TRBJ2-7 TRBD1 TRBV9 ASSVSGGTTYEQY
TRBJ1-1 - TRBV29-1 SVAGHMNTEAF
TRBJ1-1 - TRBV30 AWSGRGTEAF
TRBJ2-1 TRBD2 TRBV27 ASSLKGTGRLAGAYNEQF
TRBJ2-3 TRBD2 TRBV3-1 ASSQGSGGPIDTQY
TRBJ2-7 - TRBV20-1 SARDLQQANKEY
TRBJ1-2 - TRBV29-1 SVEGGTRTGYT
TRBJ2-1 - TRBV5-1 ASSLDGREDNEQF
TRBJ2-1 - TRBV5-1 ASTYLGSYNEQF
TRBJ1-2 - TRBV12-3/TRBV12-4 ASSLATKTGYGYT
TRBJ2-7 TRBD1 TRBV12-3/TRBV12-4 ASSRPGQGAYEQY
TRBJ2-1 - TRBV30 AWSMSYNEQF
TRBJ1-2 - TRBV20-1 SASGRRQFTYGYT
TRBJ2-7 - TRBV7-3 ASSLGPASSYEQY
TRBJ1-1 - TRBV28 ASSQQMNTEAF
TRBJ2-2 - TRBV7-8 ASSYLAYRTGELF
TRBJ2-3 - TRBV6-6 ASSQEGDTQY
TRBJ2-7 - TRBV7-7 ASSLDRSRYYEQY
TRBJ2-3 TRBD1 TRBV10-3 AISDPGGNTDTQY
TRBJ2-1 - TRBV11-2 ASSLRGSSGYNEQF
TRBJ1-1 TRBD1 TRBV5-1 ASSTGQGAYGAF
TRBJ2-1 - TRBV7-3 ASSPRAEVNEQF
TRBJ2-1 - TRBV7-9 ASSEITIVYNEQF
TRBJ1-4 - TRBV11-2 ASSLSDREKLF
TRBJ2-5 - TRBV27 ASSLSAVQETQY
TRBJ1-2 - TRBV3-1 ASSLDGAGGYT